The T cell receptor beta chain described here comes from a study of blood T cell repertoires in COVID-19. Study at large: Sites across the United States, Italy and Spain contributed samples from acute and convalescent COVID-19.

TCRdb's table, derived via immunoSEQ multiplex PCR, lists solely in-frame clones and lacks some. The data hold around 180,000 clones, with around nine tenths observed a single time. From germline, CDR1 is KGHDR and CDR2 SFDVKD. V trimming: 5 bases; J trimming: 2 bases; junction bases outside the gene matches: 13. The CDR3 is 19 amino acids. This receptor was taken from a man between 65 and 79 years old with active or convalescent COVID-19. The gene calls are TRBV24-1 and TRBJ2-1, with 11 bases matching TRBD2. Sequencing used peripheral blood. CDR3 DNA: TGTGCCACCAGTGCCTCGAGGGGAACTAGCGGGAGACCCTACAATGAGCAGTTCTTC. Protein product: CATSASRGTSGRPYNEQFF.